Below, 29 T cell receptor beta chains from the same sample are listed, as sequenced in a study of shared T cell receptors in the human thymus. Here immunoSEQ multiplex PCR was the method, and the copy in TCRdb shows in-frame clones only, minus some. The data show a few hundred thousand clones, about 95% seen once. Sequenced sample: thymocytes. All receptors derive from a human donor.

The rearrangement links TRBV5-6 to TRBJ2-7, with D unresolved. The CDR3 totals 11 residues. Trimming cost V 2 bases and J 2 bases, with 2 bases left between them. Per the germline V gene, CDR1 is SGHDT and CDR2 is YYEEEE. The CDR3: CASSFTYEQYF. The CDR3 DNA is TGTGCCAGCAGCTTCACCTACGAGCAGTACTTC.

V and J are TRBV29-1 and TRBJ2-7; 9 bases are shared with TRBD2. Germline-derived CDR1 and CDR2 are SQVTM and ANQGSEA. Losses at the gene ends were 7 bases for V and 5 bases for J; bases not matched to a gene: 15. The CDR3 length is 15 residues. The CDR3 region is CSAREVAGASHEQYF. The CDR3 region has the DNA TGCAGCGCCCGGGAGGTAGCGGGAGCGTCCCACGAGCAGTACTTC.

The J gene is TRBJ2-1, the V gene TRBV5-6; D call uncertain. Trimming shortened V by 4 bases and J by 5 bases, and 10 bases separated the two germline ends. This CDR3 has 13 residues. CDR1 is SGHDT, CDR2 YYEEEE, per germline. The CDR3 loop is CASSPSGDNEQFF. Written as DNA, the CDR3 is TGTGCCAGCAGCCCCTCTGGTGACAATGAGCAGTTCTTC.

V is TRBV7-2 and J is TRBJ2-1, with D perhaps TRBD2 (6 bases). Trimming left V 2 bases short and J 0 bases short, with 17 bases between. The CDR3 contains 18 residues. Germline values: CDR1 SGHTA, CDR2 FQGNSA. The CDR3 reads CASSLSLAYTSSYNEQFF. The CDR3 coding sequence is TGTGCCAGCAGCTTAAGTCTAGCGTATACTAGCTCCTACAATGAGCAGTTCTTC. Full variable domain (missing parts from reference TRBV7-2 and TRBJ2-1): GAGVSQSPSNKVTEKGKDVELRCDPISGHTALYWYRQSLGQGLEFLIYFQGNSAPDKSGLPSDRFSAERTGGSVSTLTIQRTQQEDSAVYLCASSLSLAYTSSYNEQFFGPGTRLTVL.

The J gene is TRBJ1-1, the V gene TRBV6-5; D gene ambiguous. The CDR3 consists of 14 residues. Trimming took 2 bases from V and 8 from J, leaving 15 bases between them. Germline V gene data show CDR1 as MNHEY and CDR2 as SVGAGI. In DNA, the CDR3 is TGTGCCAGCAGTTACGAGTTGGGAGGCGTAGAAGCTTTCTTT. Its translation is CASSYELGGVEAFF.

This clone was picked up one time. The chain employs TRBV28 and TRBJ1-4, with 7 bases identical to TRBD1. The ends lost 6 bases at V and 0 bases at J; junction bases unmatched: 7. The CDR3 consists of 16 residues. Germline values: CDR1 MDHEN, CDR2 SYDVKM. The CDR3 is CASSPPTGSTNEKLFF. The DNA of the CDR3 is TGTGCCAGCAGCCCCCCGACAGGGTCAACTAATGAAAAACTGTTTTTT. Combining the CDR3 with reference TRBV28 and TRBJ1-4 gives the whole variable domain DVKVTQSSRYLVKRTGEKVFLECVQDMDHENMFWYRQDPGLGLRLIYFSYDVKMKEKGDIPEGYSVSREKKERFSLILESASTNQTSMYLCASSPPTGSTNEKLFFGSGTQLSVL.

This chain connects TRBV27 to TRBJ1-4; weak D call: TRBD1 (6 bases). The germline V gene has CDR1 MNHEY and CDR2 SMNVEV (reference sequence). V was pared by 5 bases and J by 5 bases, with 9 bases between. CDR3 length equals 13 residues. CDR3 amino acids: CASSPTGNEKLFF. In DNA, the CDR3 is TGTGCCAGCAGTCCGACAGGAAATGAAAAACTGTTTTTT.

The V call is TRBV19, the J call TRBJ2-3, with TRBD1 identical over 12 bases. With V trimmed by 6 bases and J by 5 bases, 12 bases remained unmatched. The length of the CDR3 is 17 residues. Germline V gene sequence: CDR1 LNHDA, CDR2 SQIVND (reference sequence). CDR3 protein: CASSNPGQGACGDTQYF. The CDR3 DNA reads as TGTGCCAGTAGCAACCCGGGACAGGGGGCCTGTGGAGATACGCAGTATTTT. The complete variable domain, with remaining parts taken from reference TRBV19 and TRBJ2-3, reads DGGITQSPKYLFRKEGQNVTLSCEQNLNHDAMYWYRQDPGQGLRLIYYSQIVNDFQKGDIAEGYSVSREKKESFPLTVTSAQKNPTAFYLCASSNPGQGACGDTQYFGPGTRLTVL.

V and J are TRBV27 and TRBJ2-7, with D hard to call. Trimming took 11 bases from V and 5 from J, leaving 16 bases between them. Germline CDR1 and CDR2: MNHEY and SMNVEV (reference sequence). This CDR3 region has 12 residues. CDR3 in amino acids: CAEDGRQDEQYF. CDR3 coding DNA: TGTGCCGAGGACGGGCGACAAGACGAGCAGTACTTC.

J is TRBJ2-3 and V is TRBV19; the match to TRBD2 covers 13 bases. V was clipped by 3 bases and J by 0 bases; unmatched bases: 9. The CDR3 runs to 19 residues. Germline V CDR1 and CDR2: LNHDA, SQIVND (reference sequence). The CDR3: CASSMVTSGRPISTDTQYF. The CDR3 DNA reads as TGTGCCAGTAGTATGGTGACTAGCGGGAGGCCCATTAGCACAGATACGCAGTATTTT.

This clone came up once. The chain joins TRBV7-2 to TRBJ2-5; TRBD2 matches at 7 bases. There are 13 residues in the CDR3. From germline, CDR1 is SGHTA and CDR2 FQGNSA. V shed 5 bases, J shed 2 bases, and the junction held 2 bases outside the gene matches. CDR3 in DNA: TGTGCCAGCAGCCCGGGAGGTCAAGAGACCCAGTACTTC. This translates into CASSPGGQETQYF.

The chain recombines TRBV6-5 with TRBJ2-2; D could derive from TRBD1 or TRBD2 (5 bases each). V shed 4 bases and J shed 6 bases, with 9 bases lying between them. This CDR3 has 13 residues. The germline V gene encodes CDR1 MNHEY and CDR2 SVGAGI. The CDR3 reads CASSLGTPGELFF. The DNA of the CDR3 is TGTGCCAGCAGTTTGGGGACCCCCGGGGAGCTGTTTTTT.

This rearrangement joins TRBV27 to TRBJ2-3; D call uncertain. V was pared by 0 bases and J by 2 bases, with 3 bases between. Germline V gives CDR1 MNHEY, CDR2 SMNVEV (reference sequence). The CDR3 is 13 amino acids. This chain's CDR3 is CASSLSITDTQYF. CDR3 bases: TGTGCCAGCAGTTTATCGATCACAGATACGCAGTATTTT.

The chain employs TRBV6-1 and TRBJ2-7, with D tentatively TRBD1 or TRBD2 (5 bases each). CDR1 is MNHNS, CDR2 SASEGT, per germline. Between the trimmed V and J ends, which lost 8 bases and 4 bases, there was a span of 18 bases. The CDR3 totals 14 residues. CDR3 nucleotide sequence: TGTGCCAGCGGGGGATTCATATCAGGGTACGAGCAGTACTTC. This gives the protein CASGGFISGYEQYF.

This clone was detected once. CDR3 region: CASSQWGPGAKNIQYF. The CDR3 region has the DNA TGTGCCAGCAGCCAATGGGGCCCGGGAGCCAAAAACATTCAGTACTTC. The chain employs TRBV14 and TRBJ2-4; tentative D call: TRBD1 (5 bases). The length of the CDR3 is 16 residues. The germline V gene encodes CDR1 SGHDN and CDR2 FVKESK. Trimming stripped 2 bases from V and 0 bases from J, with 11 bases between.

For the CDR3, the DNA is TGTGCCAGCAGTGGCCGGACAGGGGGAGAGGATACGCAGTATTTT. As protein: CASSGRTGGEDTQYF. The chain employs TRBV25-1 and TRBJ2-3, with 10 positions matching TRBD1. V was clipped by 4 bases and J by 6 bases; unmatched bases: 7. Germline CDR1 reads MGHDK; CDR2 reads SYGVNS. This CDR3 spans 15 amino acids. The full variable domain, rest sourced from reference TRBV25-1 and TRBJ2-3, is EADIYQTPRYLVIGTGKKITLECSQTMGHDKMYWYQQDPGMELHLIHYSYGVNSTEKGDLSSESTVSRIRTEHFPLTLESARPSHTSQYLCASSGRTGGEDTQYFGPGTRLTVL.

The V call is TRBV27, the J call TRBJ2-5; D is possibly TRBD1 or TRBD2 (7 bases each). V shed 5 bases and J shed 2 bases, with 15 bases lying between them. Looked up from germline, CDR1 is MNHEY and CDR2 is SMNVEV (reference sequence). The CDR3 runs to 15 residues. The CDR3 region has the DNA TGTGCCAGCAGTCCGGGGGGACAGTTACAAGAGACCCAGTACTTC. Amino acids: CASSPGGQLQETQYF.

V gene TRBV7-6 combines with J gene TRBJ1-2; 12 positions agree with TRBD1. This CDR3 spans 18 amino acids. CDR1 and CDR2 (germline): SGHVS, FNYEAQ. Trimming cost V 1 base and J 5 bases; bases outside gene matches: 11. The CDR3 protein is CASSLGPLGTGGTYGYTF. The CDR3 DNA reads TGTGCCAGCAGCTTAGGCCCTCTTGGGACAGGGGGCACATATGGCTACACCTTC. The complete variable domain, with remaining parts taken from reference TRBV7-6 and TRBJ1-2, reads GAGVSQSPRYKVTKRGQDVALRCDPISGHVSLYWYRQALGQGPEFLTYFNYEAQQDKSGLPNDRFSAERPEGSISTLTIQRTEQRDSAMYRCASSLGPLGTGGTYGYTFGSGTRLTVV.

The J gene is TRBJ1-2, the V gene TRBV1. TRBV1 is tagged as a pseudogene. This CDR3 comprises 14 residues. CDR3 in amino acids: CTSSQAPHNYGYTF. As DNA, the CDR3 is TGCACCAGCAGCCAAGCTCCCCATAACTATGGCTACACCTTC.

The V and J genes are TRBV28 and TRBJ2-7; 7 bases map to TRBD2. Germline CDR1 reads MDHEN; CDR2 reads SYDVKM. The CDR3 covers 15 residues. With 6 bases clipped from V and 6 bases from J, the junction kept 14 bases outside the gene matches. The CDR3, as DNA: TGTGCCAGCAGCCCCGCCGGAGCGGGATGGGGCGAGCAGTACTTC. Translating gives CASSPAGAGWGEQYF.

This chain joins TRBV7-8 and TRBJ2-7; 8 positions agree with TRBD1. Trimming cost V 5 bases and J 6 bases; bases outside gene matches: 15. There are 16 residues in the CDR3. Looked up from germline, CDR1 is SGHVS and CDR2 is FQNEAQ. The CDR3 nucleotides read TGTGCCAGCAGCCAAAGGGTGGGGCAGGGGGCGCGCGAGCAGTACTTC. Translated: CASSQRVGQGAREQYF.

CDR3: CASSANGLAGHPTYEQYF. The CDR3 bases are TGTGCCAGCAGCGCAAATGGGCTAGCGGGCCACCCCACCTACGAGCAGTACTTC. This chain connects TRBV9 to TRBJ2-7, with 8 bases aligning to TRBD2. CDR1 is SGDLS, CDR2 YYNGEE, per germline. The CDR3 spans 18 residues. After removal of 3 bases from V and 2 bases from J, the junction contained 16 bases not matched to a gene.

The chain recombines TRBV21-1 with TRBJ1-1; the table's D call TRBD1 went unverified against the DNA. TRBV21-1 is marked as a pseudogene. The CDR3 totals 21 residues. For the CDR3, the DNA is TGTGCCAGCAGCAAAGTATCTGGGGCAGGGGGGCAAATAAGGAGGGACACTGAAGCTTTCTTT. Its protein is CASSKVSGAGGQIRRDTEAFF.

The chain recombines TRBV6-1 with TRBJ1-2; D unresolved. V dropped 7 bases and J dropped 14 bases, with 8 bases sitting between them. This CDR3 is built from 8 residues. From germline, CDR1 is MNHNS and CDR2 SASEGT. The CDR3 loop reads CASTPGTF. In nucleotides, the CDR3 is TGTGCCAGCACCCCCGGGACCTTC.

CDR3 residues: CASSPGPHLNQPQHF. CDR3 DNA sequence: TGTGCCAGCAGCCCGGGACCGCACCTCAATCAGCCCCAGCATTTT. The chain couples TRBV7-2 to TRBJ1-5, with TRBD1 as a possible D gene (5 bases). This CDR3 contains 15 residues. Germline loops: CDR1 SGHTA, CDR2 FQGNSA. Trimming pared 5 bases from V and 3 bases from J, leaving 14 bases between.

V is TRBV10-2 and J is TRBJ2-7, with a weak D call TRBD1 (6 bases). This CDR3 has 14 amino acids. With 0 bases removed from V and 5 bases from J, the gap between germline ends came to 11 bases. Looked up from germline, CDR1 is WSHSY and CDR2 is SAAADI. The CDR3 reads CASSESQGLNEQYF. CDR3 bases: TGCGCCAGCAGTGAGTCGCAGGGGCTGAACGAGCAGTACTTC.

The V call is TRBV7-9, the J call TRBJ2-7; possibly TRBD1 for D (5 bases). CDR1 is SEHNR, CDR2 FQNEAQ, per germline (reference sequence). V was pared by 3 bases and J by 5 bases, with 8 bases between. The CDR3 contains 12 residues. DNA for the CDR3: TGTGCCAGCAGCTTGATAGGGGACGAGCAGTACTTC. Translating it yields CASSLIGDEQYF. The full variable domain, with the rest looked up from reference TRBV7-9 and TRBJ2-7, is DTGVSQNPRHKITKRGQNVTFRCDPISEHNRLYWYRQTLGQGPEFLTYFQNEAQLEKSRLLSDRFSAERPKGSFSTLEIQRTEQGDSAMYLCASSLIGDEQYFGPGTRLTVT.

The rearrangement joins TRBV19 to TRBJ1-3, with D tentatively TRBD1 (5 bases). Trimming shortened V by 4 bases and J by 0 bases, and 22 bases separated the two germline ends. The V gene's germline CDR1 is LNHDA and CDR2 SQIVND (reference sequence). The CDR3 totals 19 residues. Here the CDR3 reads CASSTGRDSFRLSGNTIYF. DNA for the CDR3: TGTGCCAGTAGTACAGGGCGCGACAGCTTTCGCCTCTCTGGAAACACCATATATTTT.

This CDR3 is CASSEYRPLAGGVDTQYF. The CDR3 region has the DNA TGTGCCAGCAGTGAATATAGGCCGCTAGCGGGAGGAGTAGATACGCAGTATTTT. V usage is TRBV25-1 and J usage is TRBJ2-3, with 11 bases aligning to TRBD2. In germline, CDR1 is MGHDK, CDR2 SYGVNS. V was clipped by 0 bases and J by 5 bases; unmatched bases: 10. The CDR3 spans 18 residues.